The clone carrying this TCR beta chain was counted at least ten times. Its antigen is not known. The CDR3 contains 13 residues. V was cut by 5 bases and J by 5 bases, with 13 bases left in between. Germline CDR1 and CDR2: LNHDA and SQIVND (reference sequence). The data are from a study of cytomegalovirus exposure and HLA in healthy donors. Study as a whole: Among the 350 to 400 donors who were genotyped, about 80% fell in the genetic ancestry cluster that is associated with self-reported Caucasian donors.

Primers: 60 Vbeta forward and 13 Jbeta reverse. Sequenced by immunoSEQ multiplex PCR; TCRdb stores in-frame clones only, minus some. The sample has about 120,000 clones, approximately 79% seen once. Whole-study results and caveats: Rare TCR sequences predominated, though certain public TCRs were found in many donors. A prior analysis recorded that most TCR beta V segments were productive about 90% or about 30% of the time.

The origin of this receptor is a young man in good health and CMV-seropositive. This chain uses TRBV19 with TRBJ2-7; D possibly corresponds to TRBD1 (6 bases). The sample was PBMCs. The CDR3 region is CASSLTGTHEQYF. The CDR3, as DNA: TGTGCCAGTAGTCTAACAGGGACCCACGAGCAGTACTTC. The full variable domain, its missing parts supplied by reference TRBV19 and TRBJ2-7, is DGGITQSPKYLFRKEGQNVTLSCEQNLNHDAMYWYRQDPGQGLRLIYYSQIVNDFQKGDIAEGYSVSREKKESFPLTVTSAQKNPTAFYLCASSLTGTHEQYFGPGTRLTVT.